Presented here are 15 T cell receptor beta chains from one specimen sequenced in a study of cytomegalovirus exposure and HLA in healthy donors. It was with 60 Vbeta and 13 Jbeta primers that the PCR ran. Libraries were prepared by immunoSEQ multiplex PCR; TCRdb keeps only in-frame clonotypes and omits some of them. The sample yields approximately 150,000 clones, about four fifths seen once. Input material: PBMCs. The receptors shown here come from a man in his fifties or sixties in good health and CMV-seropositive.

The sample holds a few counts of this clone. V usage is TRBV28 and J usage is TRBJ2-1; D may be TRBD1 (6 bases). Per germline, CDR1 MDHEN and CDR2 SYDVKM. CDR3 size: 13 residues. The V end lost 3 bases, the J end lost 3 bases, and 6 bases lay between the germline ends. The CDR3 bases are TGTGCCAGCAGTTTGGACAGCTACAATGAGCAGTTCTTC. Protein sequence: CASSLDSYNEQFF.

The rearrangement uses TRBV7-6 and TRBJ2-7; 7 bases match TRBD2. This CDR3 is built from 14 residues. Germline values: CDR1 SGHVS, CDR2 FNYEAQ. Unmatched junction bases numbered 7, after V lost 2 bases and J lost 6 bases. CDR3 residues: CASSLKAGDLEQYF. The DNA for the CDR3 is TGTGCCAGCAGCTTAAAGGCGGGAGACCTCGAGCAGTACTTC. Together with reference TRBV7-6 and TRBJ2-7, the CDR3 gives the full variable domain: GAGVSQSPRYKVTKRGQDVALRCDPISGHVSLYWYRQALGQGPEFLTYFNYEAQQDKSGLPNDRFSAERPEGSISTLTIQRTEQRDSAMYRCASSLKAGDLEQYFGPGTRLTVT.

The rearrangement joins TRBV4-2 to TRBJ2-1, with 13 bases matching TRBD2. In germline, CDR1 is LGHNA, CDR2 YNFKEQ. This CDR3 comprises 16 residues. The V and J ends lost 2 bases and 3 bases, in that order; junction bases with no gene match: 1. Here the CDR3 reads CASSQRTSGSYNEQFF. CDR3 sequence (DNA): TGTGCCAGCAGCCAAAGGACTAGCGGGAGCTACAATGAGCAGTTCTTC.

This chain connects TRBV28 to TRBJ2-7, with 9 nucleotides matching TRBD1. Trimming took 6 bases from V and 5 from J; bases not matched to a gene: 14. Germline loops: CDR1 MDHEN, CDR2 SYDVKM. The length of the CDR3 is 16 residues. The CDR3 spells CASSLGQGLILDEQYF. As DNA, the CDR3 is TGTGCCAGCAGCCTGGGACAGGGATTAATCCTGGACGAGCAGTACTTC. The variable domain in full, completed from reference TRBV28 and TRBJ2-7, reads DVKVTQSSRYLVKRTGEKVFLECVQDMDHENMFWYRQDPGLGLRLIYFSYDVKMKEKGDIPEGYSVSREKKERFSLILESASTNQTSMYLCASSLGQGLILDEQYFGPGTRLTVT.

The V call is TRBV29-1, the J call TRBJ1-1; D may be TRBD1 (6 bases). The CDR3 has 13 amino acids. Germline CDR1 reads SQVTM; CDR2 reads ANQGSEA. Trimming shortened V by 7 bases and J by 8 bases, and 20 bases separated the two germline ends. The CDR3 spells CSASRDMGREAFF. In DNA form, the CDR3 reads TGCAGCGCCTCCCGGGACATGGGCCGAGAAGCTTTCTTT.

CDR3: CASSQEQGREQYF. CDR3 nucleotide sequence: TGCGCCAGCAGCCAAGAACAGGGCAGGGAGCAGTACTTC. This chain joins TRBV4-1 and TRBJ2-7; a possible D gene is TRBD1 (6 bases). The CDR3 runs 13 residues. V was pared by 0 bases and J by 7 bases, with 10 bases between. Germline CDR1 reads MGHRA; CDR2 reads YSYEKL.

In its sample, this clone was seen a few times. An end of the junction differs from the germline gene, which may be a read error. The chain joins TRBV7-9 to TRBJ2-7; maybe TRBD2 (5 bases). The CDR3 has 14 amino acids. Germline CDR1 SEHNR, CDR2 FQNEAQ (reference sequence). CDR3 sequence (DNA): TGTTCCAGCAGCTTAGCGTCCAGCTCCTACGAGCAGTACTTC. Its translation is CSSSLASSSYEQYF. Drawing the rest from reference TRBV7-9 and TRBJ2-7, the complete variable domain is DTGVSQNPRHKITKRGQNVTFRCDPISEHNRLYWYRQTLGQGPEFLTYFQNEAQLEKSRLLSDRFSAERPKGSFSTLEIQRTEQGDSAMYLCSSSLASSSYEQYFGPGTRLTVT.

The CDR3 DNA reads as TGTGCCAGCAGTGAAGGACAGGGGAATAGCAATCAGCCCCAGCATTTT. Its protein product is CASSEGQGNSNQPQHF. The chain links TRBV6-1 to TRBJ1-5, with 8 bases that match TRBD1. The junction had 2 bases not matched to a gene; V was cut back by 1 base and J by 0 bases. Germline V lookup: CDR1 MNHNS, CDR2 SASEGT. The CDR3 spans 16 residues.

In its sample, this clone was seen once. The chain couples TRBV6-1 to TRBJ2-7; D is possibly TRBD2 (5 bases). CDR1 MNHNS and CDR2 SASEGT come from the germline V gene. Trimming removed 1 base from V and 4 bases from J, with 14 bases in between. This CDR3 comprises 15 residues. This chain's CDR3 is CASSEDAGESYEQYF. The CDR3 DNA reads TGTGCCAGCAGTGAAGATGCGGGCGAGTCATACGAGCAGTACTTC.

In its sample, this clone was seen once. V and J are TRBV18 and TRBJ1-5; D is possibly TRBD1 (6 bases). V was cut by 3 bases and J by 3 bases, with 12 bases left in between. The CDR3 runs to 15 residues. CDR1 is KGHSH, CDR2 LQKENI, per germline. This CDR3 reads CASSPIQGTNQPQHF. The CDR3 DNA is TGTGCCAGCTCACCTATACAGGGAACCAATCAGCCCCAGCATTTT.

This clone was found a few times. The chain recombines TRBV15 with TRBJ2-1, with D perhaps TRBD2 (7 bases). Germline CDR1 is LNHNV and CDR2 is YYDKDF (reference sequence). The CDR3 contains 14 residues. The V end was cut by 3 bases, the J end by 9 bases, with 15 bases between. In DNA form, the CDR3 reads TGTGCCACCAGCAGCGAGAGGGGAGGGGGTGAGCAGTTCTTC. This encodes CATSSERGGGEQFF.

This clone showed up just once. The gene calls are TRBV5-1 and TRBJ2-7; 7 nucleotides line up with TRBD1. After removal of 2 bases from V and 2 bases from J, the junction contained 4 bases not matched to a gene. The CDR3 runs to 14 residues. Germline values: CDR1 SGHRS, CDR2 YFSETQ. CDR3 residues: CASSFNGQAYEQYF. DNA of the CDR3: TGCGCCAGCAGCTTCAACGGACAGGCCTACGAGCAGTACTTC.

The chain combines TRBV7-9 with TRBJ1-1; D not resolved. Germline V CDR1 and CDR2: SEHNR, FQNEAQ (reference sequence). Trimming left V 1 base short and J 1 base short, with 16 bases between. This CDR3 is built from 17 residues. CDR3 sequence: CASSLVFMVHRNTEAFF. CDR3 bases: TGTGCCAGCAGCTTAGTTTTTATGGTTCACAGGAACACTGAAGCTTTCTTT.

The CDR3 protein is CASSVDRAEITGELFF. CDR3 DNA: TGTGCCAGCAGCGTCGACAGGGCAGAGATAACCGGGGAGCTGTTTTTT. The chain employs TRBV9 and TRBJ2-2; 7 bases match TRBD1. V shed 2 bases and J 5 bases; nucleotides not matched to a gene: 9. CDR1 and CDR2 from the germline V gene are SGDLS and YYNGEE. The CDR3 runs 16 residues.

V gene TRBV5-1 combines with J gene TRBJ2-7, with 7 positions matching TRBD2. The J segment lost 5 bases and the V segment lost 1 base, leaving 6 bases of the junction unmatched. CDR1 and CDR2 (germline): SGHRS, YFSETQ. There are 14 residues in the CDR3. The DNA of the CDR3 is TGCGCCAGCAGCTTGCTGACTAGCTGGGACGAGCAGTACTTC. This translates into CASSLLTSWDEQYF. The entire variable domain, with the rest obtained from reference TRBV5-1 and TRBJ2-7, is as follows: KAGVTQTPRYLIKTRGQQVTLSCSPISGHRSVSWYQQTPGQGLQFLFEYFSETQRNKGNFPGRFSGRQFSNSRSEMNVSTLELGDSALYLCASSLLTSWDEQYFGPGTRLTVT.